This T cell receptor beta chain came from a study of blood T cell repertoires in COVID-19. Study summary: PBMCs, B-cell-depleted T cells, or T cells were the source of the cDNA or gDNA that made up the material.

The CDR3 is 13 amino acids. V was clipped by 1 base and J by 5 bases, with 8 bases between them. From germline, CDR1 is MGHRA and CDR2 YSYEKL. The protocol was immunoSEQ multiplex PCR, while the TCRdb copy is restricted to in-frame clones and leaves out a portion. The table includes 150,000 to 200,000 clones, about 86% detected once. Material for sequencing was peripheral blood. The sequence was obtained from a woman between 65 and 79 years old with COVID-19, enrolled during active disease. The J gene is TRBJ2-5, the V gene TRBV4-1; D gene ambiguous. The CDR3 sequence is CASSQGVLETQYF. CDR3 in DNA: TGCGCCAGCAGCCAAGGAGTTCTGGAGACCCAGTACTTC.